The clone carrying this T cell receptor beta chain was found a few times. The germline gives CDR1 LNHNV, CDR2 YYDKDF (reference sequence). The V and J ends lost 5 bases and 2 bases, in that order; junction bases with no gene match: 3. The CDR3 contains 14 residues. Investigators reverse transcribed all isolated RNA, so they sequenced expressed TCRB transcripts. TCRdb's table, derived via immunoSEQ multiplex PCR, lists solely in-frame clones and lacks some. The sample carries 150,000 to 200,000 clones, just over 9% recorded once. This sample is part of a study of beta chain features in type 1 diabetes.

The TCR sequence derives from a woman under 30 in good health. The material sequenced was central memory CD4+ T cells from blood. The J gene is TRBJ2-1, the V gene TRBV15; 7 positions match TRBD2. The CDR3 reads CATSWGGTYNEQFF. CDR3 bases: TGTGCCACCAGCTGGGGGGGGACCTACAATGAGCAGTTCTTC.